This TCR beta chain appears in the sequencing data of a study of identical twins. This clonotype appeared many times. Its matching antigen is unknown. Each cDNA held unique molecular identifiers, and template switching gave it a universal primer site. A single record per CDR3 protein comes from TCRdb applying MiXCR to the 5' RACE reads. The sample lists 200,000 to 250,000 distinct CDR3 sequences, around an eighth occurring once. Healthy Caucasians provided all donations. The CDR3 spans 13 residues. V lost 0 bases, J lost 4 bases, and 7 bases lay in between. Germline values: CDR1 LGHNA, CDR2 YSLEER. Study-level points and caveats: For out-of-frame alpha sequences shared by twins, low generation probability was in excess.

This TCR was sampled from a woman aged 18-29 years in good health. Input material: memory (CD45RO+) T cells sorted from blood. The rearrangement joins TRBV4-3 to TRBJ2-7; the D is unclear. For the CDR3, the DNA is TGCGCCAGCAGCCAAGAGATTAGGTACGAGCAGTACTTC. Translated, it gives CASSQEIRYEQYF.